These 25 T cell receptor beta chains were all obtained from the same sample, sequenced in a study of spatial heterogeneity in lung cancer. Indicated time point: sample taken at primary tumor resection. Unsorted whole RNA samples from tumor, nontumor lung or frozen PBMC were sequenced. TCRdb processed the 5' RACE reads anew with MiXCR; each CDR3 protein has one entry. The repertoire holds 90,000 or so distinct CDR3 sequences, with around 10% as singletons. Sequencing used PBMCs, obtained at surgery. These receptors came from a male donor with early-stage non-small cell lung cancer.

V gene TRBV5-4 combines with J gene TRBJ1-2, with TRBD1 identical over 8 bases. The V and J ends lost 0 bases and 2 bases, in that order; junction bases with no gene match: 0. CDR1 is SGHNT and CDR2 is YYREEE in the germline V gene (reference sequence). The CDR3 sequence is 14 residues long. CDR3 in DNA: TGTGCCAGCAGCTTGGGACAGGGGAACTATGGCTACACCTTC. Amino acid sequence: CASSLGQGNYGYTF.

The V gene is TRBV27, the J gene TRBJ1-2; D not resolved. CDR3 size: 16 residues. V dropped 3 bases and J dropped 1 base, with 15 bases sitting between them. Germline V gene lookup returns CDR1 MNHEY and CDR2 SMNVEV (reference sequence). The CDR3 loop is CASSFKFGVFNYGYTF. CDR3 in DNA: TGTGCCAGCAGTTTTAAGTTCGGGGTTTTTAACTATGGCTACACCTTC.

This clonotype occurred many times. The gene calls are TRBV7-6 and TRBJ1-1, with 8 bases that match TRBD1. After removal of 1 base from V and 4 bases from J, the junction contained 8 bases not matched to a gene. Germline V gives CDR1 SGHVS, CDR2 FNYEAQ. This CDR3 spans 16 amino acids. CDR3 amino acids: CASSLVAGGVSTEAFF. DNA for the CDR3: TGTGCCAGCAGCTTAGTGGCAGGGGGCGTAAGCACTGAAGCTTTCTTT. Together with reference TRBV7-6 and TRBJ1-1, the CDR3 gives the full variable domain: GAGVSQSPRYKVTKRGQDVALRCDPISGHVSLYWYRQALGQGPEFLTYFNYEAQQDKSGLPNDRFSAERPEGSISTLTIQRTEQRDSAMYRCASSLVAGGVSTEAFFGQGTRLTVV.

A few counts support this clonotype. V and J are TRBV5-4 and TRBJ2-2; D uncertain. This CDR3 comprises 13 residues. The V gene lost 5 bases and the J gene lost 4 bases, with 9 bases spanning the gap. Germline-derived CDR1 and CDR2 are SGHNT and YYREEE (reference sequence). This CDR3 is CASRPSGTGELFF. In nucleotides, the CDR3 is TGTGCCAGCAGGCCCTCCGGCACCGGGGAGCTGTTTTTT.

This clonotype has ten or more counts. The chain combines TRBV2 with TRBJ2-5; no clear D gene. CDR3 length: 13 residues. CDR1 and CDR2 from the germline V gene are SNHLY and FYNNEI. V lost 0 bases and J 9 bases, leaving 11 bases between the germline ends. The CDR3 loop is CASSEAGRVPQYF. CDR3 sequence (DNA): TGTGCCAGCAGTGAAGCAGGTCGTGTCCCCCAGTACTTC.

This clonotype was seen many times. This sequence joins TRBV2 and TRBJ2-1, with 9 bases lining up with TRBD2. Germline lookup yields CDR1 SNHLY and CDR2 FYNNEI. The CDR3 loop spans 14 amino acids. V lost 9 bases, J lost 0 bases, and 3 bases stayed unmatched. The CDR3 sequence: CASSGSSSYNEQFF. As DNA, the CDR3 is TGTGCCAGTAGCGGGAGTAGCTCCTACAATGAGCAGTTCTTC.

For this clonotype: Since a much larger clone is just one base distant, this may be a read error. The CDR3 here is CASSLDWVVGTEAFF. The CDR3 DNA reads as TGCGCCAGCAGCTTGGATTGGGTGGTAGGCACTGAAGCTTTCTTT. The V and J genes are TRBV5-1 and TRBJ1-1; D uncertain. V was trimmed by 0 bases and J by 4 bases, leaving 13 bases between them. The CDR3 contains 15 residues. The germline CDR1 and CDR2 sequences are SGHRS and YFSETQ.

As concerns this clonotype: The junction departs from germline at one end; a sequencing error may be responsible. This chain uses TRBV10-1 with TRBJ1-6, with D possibly matching TRBD1 (6 bases). This CDR3 spans 18 amino acids. CDR1 and CDR2 from the germline V gene are WNHNN and SYGVQD (reference sequence). CDR3 sequence reads: CASLNLCLDSSFNSPLHF. DNA for the CDR3: TGCGCCAGCCTAAACCTGTGTTTGGACAGCTCCTTTAATTCACCCCTCCACTTT.

This chain connects TRBV12-3 or TRBV12-4 to TRBJ1-5; TRBD1 might be the D (6 bases). Trimming stripped 2 bases from V and 1 base from J, with 15 bases between. CDR3 length equals 17 residues. This CDR3 is CASSLRAGHQSNQPQHF. CDR3 DNA sequence: TGTGCCAGCAGTTTACGAGCGGGACATCAAAGCAATCAGCCCCAGCATTTT.

At least ten counts were recorded for this clonotype. The J gene is TRBJ2-2, the V gene TRBV6-1; D remains ambiguous. Deletions cut 4 bases from V and 1 base from J, with 16 bases between. Per germline, CDR1 MNHNS and CDR2 SASEGT. The CDR3 sequence is 17 residues long. The CDR3 loop is CASSVWPPPGNTGELFF. As DNA, the CDR3 is TGTGCCAGCAGTGTGTGGCCGCCCCCAGGGAACACCGGGGAGCTGTTTTTT.

This clonotype was recorded a few times. This chain uses TRBV6-5 with TRBJ2-2; D ambiguous. CDR3 size: 12 residues. The V end lost 6 bases, the J end lost 7 bases, and 9 bases lay between the germline ends. CDR1 and CDR2 from the germline V gene are MNHEY and SVGAGI. CDR3 in amino acids: CASSKLNGELFF. CDR3 nucleotide sequence: TGTGCCAGCAGCAAACTCAACGGGGAGCTGTTTTTT.

This clonotype was seen a few times. This chain connects TRBV2 to TRBJ2-2, with TRBD1 matching over 7 bases. Germline V CDR1 and CDR2: SNHLY, FYNNEI. The CDR3 is 14 amino acids. Unmatched junction bases numbered 6, after V lost 6 bases and J lost 5 bases. For the CDR3, the DNA is TGTGCCAGCAGCCAACAGGGGCGAACCGGGGAGCTGTTTTTT. Protein product: CASSQQGRTGELFF.

This clonotype was seen ten or more times. The V gene is TRBV18, the J gene TRBJ1-1; D is unclear. Per germline, CDR1 KGHSH and CDR2 LQKENI. V lost 2 bases, J lost 5 bases, and 9 bases lay in between. The CDR3 totals 13 residues. CDR3 loop: CASSPSSTTEAFF. DNA of the CDR3: TGTGCCAGCTCACCAAGCTCGACGACTGAAGCTTTCTTT.

The J gene is TRBJ2-7, the V gene TRBV28, with D possibly TRBD2 on 5 matching bases. CDR3 length: 13 amino acids. V was shortened by 8 bases and J by 0 bases, with 11 bases between the two germline ends. Germline V gene lookup returns CDR1 MDHEN and CDR2 SYDVKM. In DNA, the CDR3 is TGTGCCAGCTACCAGCGGAGCTCCTACGAGCAGTACTTC. This translates into CASYQRSSYEQYF.

V usage is TRBV2 and J usage is TRBJ2-5; the D is unclear. The CDR3 runs to 11 residues. From germline, CDR1 is SNHLY and CDR2 FYNNEI. The V gene lost 0 bases and the J gene lost 10 bases, with 6 bases spanning the gap. The CDR3 DNA reads TGTGCCAGCAGTGAAGCGCGACTCCAGTACTTC. This sequence encodes CASSEARLQYF.

The V gene is TRBV10-3, the J gene TRBJ2-5, with D possibly being TRBD2 (6 bases). Germline V gives CDR1 ENHRY, CDR2 SYGVKD. The CDR3 contains 14 residues. Trimming took 7 bases from V and 7 from J, leaving 19 bases between them. CDR3 nucleotide sequence: TGTGCCATCAAGGAGGGCGGTGGGGCCGTGACCCAGTACTTC. Protein product: CAIKEGGGAVTQYF.

This clonotype was detected ten times or more. This chain's CDR3 is CASSYGLAGEFIDTQYF. The CDR3 region has the DNA TGTGCCAGCAGCTACGGACTAGCGGGGGAATTTATAGATACGCAGTATTTT. The rearrangement uses TRBV6-2 or TRBV6-3 and TRBJ2-3, with 13 bases aligning to TRBD2. This CDR3 region has 17 residues. Germline-derived CDR1 and CDR2 are MNHEY and SVGEGT. The J segment lost 5 bases and the V segment lost 6 bases, leaving 11 bases of the junction unmatched.

About this clonotype itself: Sequence at one end of the junction differs from germline and may be a read error. The gene calls are TRBV28 and TRBJ2-5, with 7 bases identical to TRBD1. Germline assignment: CDR1 MDHEN and CDR2 SYDVKM. This CDR3 spans 15 amino acids. The CDR3 is CTSSSSPGGQETQYF. CDR3 DNA sequence: TGTACCAGCAGTTCATCGCCAGGGGGCCAAGAGACCCAGTACTTC.

This clonotype was recorded at least ten times. The V gene is TRBV12-3 or TRBV12-4, the J gene TRBJ2-5; perhaps TRBD2 as D (6 bases). The CDR3 runs to 13 residues. V shed 0 bases and J shed 4 bases, with 6 bases lying between them. CDR3 sequence (DNA): TGTGCCAGCAGTTTAGCCGGGGGAGAGACCCAGTACTTC. Its translation: CASSLAGGETQYF.

This clonotype was found many times. This rearrangement joins TRBV6-6 to TRBJ2-7, with D perhaps given as TRBD1 or TRBD2 (5 bases each). The CDR3 is 15 residues long. V was pared by 5 bases and J by 1 base, with 15 bases between. CDR1 and CDR2 from the germline V gene are MNHNY and SVGAGI (reference sequence). The CDR3 nucleotides read TGTGCCAGCAGTCGATCCGGGACCGAATCCTACGAGCAGTACTTC. Residues: CASSRSGTESYEQYF.

Ten or more counts support this clonotype. This CDR3 reads CASRTASNQPQHF. The CDR3 DNA reads TGTGCCAGTAGGACAGCCAGCAATCAGCCCCAGCATTTT. V and J are TRBV18 and TRBJ1-5; a possible D gene is TRBD1 (6 bases). CDR3 size: 13 residues. Trimming removed 9 bases at V and 1 base at J, with 10 bases between. Germline CDR1 is KGHSH and CDR2 is LQKENI.

This clonotype was counted between two and nine times. The rearrangement links TRBV7-2 to TRBJ2-7; TRBD1 matches at 8 bases. V was pared by 5 bases and J by 2 bases, with 5 bases of the junction left unmatched. CDR1 and CDR2 from the germline V gene are SGHTA and FQGNSA. The CDR3 is 14 amino acids. CDR3 in DNA: TGTGCCAGCAGCCCAGACAGGGGAACCTACGAGCAGTACTTC. This encodes CASSPDRGTYEQYF.

A few counts support this clonotype. V gene TRBV7-9 combines with J gene TRBJ2-3; TRBD1 is a possible D gene (6 bases). The CDR3 totals 15 residues. The V gene's germline CDR1 is SEHNR and CDR2 FQNEAQ (reference sequence). V lost 2 bases to trimming and J lost 0 bases, with 9 bases between them. DNA of the CDR3: TGTGCCAGCAGCTTAACCAGGGGAAGCACAGATACGCAGTATTTT. It encodes CASSLTRGSTDTQYF.

A few counts support this clonotype. J is TRBJ2-7 and V is TRBV24-1; perhaps TRBD2 as D (5 bases). V was shortened by 8 bases and J by 4 bases, with 11 bases between the two germline ends. The V gene's germline CDR1 is KGHDR and CDR2 SFDVKD. The CDR3 spans 12 residues. Here the CDR3 DNA reads TGTGCCACCACACGTCGGGGATACGAGCAGTACTTC. Amino acid sequence: CATTRRGYEQYF.

The table lists this clonotype with many counts. The genes are TRBV28 and TRBJ1-4; no reliable D call. V lost 4 bases, J lost 0 bases, and 6 bases lay in between. Germline V CDR1 and CDR2: MDHEN, SYDVKM. This CDR3 comprises 14 residues. The CDR3 spells CASSSPSTNEKLFF. In nucleotides, the CDR3 is TGTGCCAGCAGTTCCCCTTCAACTAATGAAAAACTGTTTTTT.